The rows below give T cell receptor beta chains drawn from one sample of a study of CD4+ T cells in melanoma. Data came from immunoSEQ multiplex PCR; TCRdb stores just in-frame clones and leaves some out. Seen here are more than 20,000 clones, approximately 78% observed once, and the top ten hold about 8.8%. Every receptor here comes from a human donor with melanoma. CDR3s include the opening cysteine and the closing phenylalanine or tryptophan. D genes are given only for firm matches.

J gene | D gene | V gene | CDR3 protein | CDR3 DNA
TRBJ2-4 | TRBD2 | TRBV29-1 | CSVRGGTLPIQYF | TGCAGCGTCCGGGGGGGAACCCTCCCCATTCAGTACTTC
TRBJ2-7 | - | TRBV2 | CASSEGAWEYF | TGTGCCAGCAGTGAGGGGGCCTGGGAGTACTTC
TRBJ1-1 | - | TRBV19 | CASSVDWRNTEAFF | TGTGCCAGTAGTGTGGATTGGAGGAACACTGAAGCTTTCTTT
TRBJ1-4 | - | TRBV19 | CASDPTGFREKLFF | TGTGCCAGTGACCCGACGGGGTTCCGGGAAAAACTGTTTTTT
TRBJ1-5 | - | TRBV19 | CASSTGPGGPQPQHF | TGTGCCAGTAGTACGGGACCGGGAGGGCCTCAGCCCCAGCATTTT
TRBJ2-2 | TRBD1 | TRBV4-1 | CASSLLPDRLNTGELFF | TGCGCCAGCAGCCTACTCCCGGACAGGTTGAACACCGGGGAGCTGTTTTTT
TRBJ2-7 | TRBD2 | TRBV19 | CASSSGGYEQYF | TGTGCCAGTAGTTCGGGGGGCTACGAGCAGTACTTC
TRBJ1-2 | - | TRBV6-5 | CASSYSGENYGYTF | TGTGCCAGCAGTTACTCCGGGGAAAACTATGGCTACACCTTC
TRBJ2-2 | - | TRBV7-6 | CASSLRTVNTGELFF | TGTGCCAGCAGCTTAAGGACAGTAAACACCGGGGAGCTGTTTTTT
TRBJ1-4 | - | TRBV15 | CATSRDRSEKLFF | TGTGCCACCAGCAGAGATAGGTCAGAAAAACTGTTTTTT